This TCR beta chain was observed in a study of metastatic and nonmetastatic thyroid tumors. Each patient went into thyroid surgery without having received any treatment. CDR1 SGHNT and CDR2 YENEEA come from the germline V gene. Trimming removed 1 base at V and 2 bases at J, with 12 bases between. This CDR3 has 15 amino acids. MiXCR re-clonotyped the PCR reads for TCRdb. Of around 15,000 clones listed, about 28% are singletons. V and J are TRBV11-3 and TRBJ2-7; D might be TRBD1 or TRBD2, each matching 5 bases. Sequencing input: blood. This clonotype was obtained from a female donor with papillary thyroid cancer or a benign thyroid nodule (not recorded which). Some clones in this sample may be carry-over from other donors' samples. This CDR3 is CASSLGGDGAYEQYF. CDR3 sequence (DNA): TGTGCCAGCAGCTTAGGAGGGGACGGAGCCTACGAGCAGTACTTC.